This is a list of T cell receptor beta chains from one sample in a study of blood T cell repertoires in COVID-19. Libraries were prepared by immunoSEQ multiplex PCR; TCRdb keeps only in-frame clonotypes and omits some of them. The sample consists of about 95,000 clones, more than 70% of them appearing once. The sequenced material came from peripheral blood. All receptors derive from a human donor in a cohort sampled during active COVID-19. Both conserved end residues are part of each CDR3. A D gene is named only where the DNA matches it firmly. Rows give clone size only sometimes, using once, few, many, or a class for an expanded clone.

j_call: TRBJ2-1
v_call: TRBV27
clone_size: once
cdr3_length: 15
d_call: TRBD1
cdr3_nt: TGTGCCAGCAGTTTGGGGGGACAGGGGGGGAATGAGCAGTTCTTC
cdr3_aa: CASSLGGQGGNEQFF

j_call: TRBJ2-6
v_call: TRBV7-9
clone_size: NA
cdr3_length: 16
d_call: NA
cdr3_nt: TGTGCCAGCAGTCCGGGTGTTAGGCCTGGGGCCAACGTCCTGACTTTC
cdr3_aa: CASSPGVRPGANVLTF

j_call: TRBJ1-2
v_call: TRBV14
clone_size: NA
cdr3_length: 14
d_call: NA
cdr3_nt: TGTGCCAGCAGCCAACGATCCAAAAGCGGTGGCTACACCTTC
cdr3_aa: CASSQRSKSGGYTF

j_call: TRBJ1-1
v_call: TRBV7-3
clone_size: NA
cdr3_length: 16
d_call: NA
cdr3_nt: TGTGCCAGCAGCCCCCTCGGCGGGGGCTCCGACACTGAAGCTTTCTTT
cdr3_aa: CASSPLGGGSDTEAFF

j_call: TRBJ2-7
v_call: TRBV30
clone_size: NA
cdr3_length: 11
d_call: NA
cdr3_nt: TGTGCCTGGAGTGCCGGGTACGAGCAGTACTTC
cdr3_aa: CAWSAGYEQYF

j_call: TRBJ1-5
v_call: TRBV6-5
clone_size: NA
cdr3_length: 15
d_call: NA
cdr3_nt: TGTGCCAGTGCCGGTGACAGTTATAGCAATCAGCCCCAGCATTTT
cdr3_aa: CASAGDSYSNQPQHF

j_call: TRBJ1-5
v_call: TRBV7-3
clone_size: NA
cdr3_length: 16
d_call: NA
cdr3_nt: TGTGCCAGCAGCTTAACGGAGCGGGGGCGGAATCAGCCCCAGCATTTT
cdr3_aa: CASSLTERGRNQPQHF

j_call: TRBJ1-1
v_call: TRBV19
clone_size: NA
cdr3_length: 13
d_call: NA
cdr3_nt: TGTGCCAGTAGTATTTCAGGGGCCACTGAAGCTTTCTTT
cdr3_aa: CASSISGATEAFF

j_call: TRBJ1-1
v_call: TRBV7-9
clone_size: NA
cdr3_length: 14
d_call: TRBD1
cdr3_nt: TGTGCCAGCAGCTGGGGGGACAGGAACACTGAAGCTTTCTTT
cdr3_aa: CASSWGDRNTEAFF

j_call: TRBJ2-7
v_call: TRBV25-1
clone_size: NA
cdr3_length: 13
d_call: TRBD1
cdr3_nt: TGTGCCACCGGGACAGGGGGGTACTACGAGCAGTACTTC
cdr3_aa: CATGTGGYYEQYF

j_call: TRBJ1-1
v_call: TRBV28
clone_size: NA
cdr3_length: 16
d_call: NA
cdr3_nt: TGTGCCAGCAGTTTAAAGGCGGGAGAGGTGAACACTGAAGCTTTCTTT
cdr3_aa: CASSLKAGEVNTEAFF

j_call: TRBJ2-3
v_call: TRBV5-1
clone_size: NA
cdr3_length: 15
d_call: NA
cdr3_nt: TGCGCCAGCAGCTCAGGAGGGACGATCACAGATACGCAGTATTTT
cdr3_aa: CASSSGGTITDTQYF

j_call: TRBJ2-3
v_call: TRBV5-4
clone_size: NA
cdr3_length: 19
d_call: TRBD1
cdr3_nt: TGTGCCAGCAGCTTGGAAGGCGGCGGGGGACAGGGGGCTTCAGATACGCAGTATTTT
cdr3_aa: CASSLEGGGGQGASDTQYF

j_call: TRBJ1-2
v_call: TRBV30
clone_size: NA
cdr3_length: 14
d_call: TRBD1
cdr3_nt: TGTGCCTGGAGTGTACTAATAGGGGACAGTGGCTACACCTTC
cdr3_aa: CAWSVLIGDSGYTF

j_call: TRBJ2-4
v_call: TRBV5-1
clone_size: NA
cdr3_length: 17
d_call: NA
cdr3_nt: TGCGCCAGCAGCCCAATCGGGTCCGGGGATCCCAAAAACATTCAGTACTTC
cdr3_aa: CASSPIGSGDPKNIQYF

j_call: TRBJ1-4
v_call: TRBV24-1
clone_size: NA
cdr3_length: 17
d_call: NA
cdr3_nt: TGTGCCACCAGTGATAGTCCAGATCGGAGGCTTAATGAAAAACTGTTTTTT
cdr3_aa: CATSDSPDRRLNEKLFF

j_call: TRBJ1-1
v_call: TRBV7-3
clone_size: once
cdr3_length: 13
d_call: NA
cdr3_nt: TGTGCCAGCAGCGCGGGTGTTCGGACTGAAGCTTTCTTT
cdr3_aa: CASSAGVRTEAFF

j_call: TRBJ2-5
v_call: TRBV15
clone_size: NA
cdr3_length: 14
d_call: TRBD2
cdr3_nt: TGTGCCACCAGCAGAGATCGGGGGGAAGAGACCCAGTACTTC
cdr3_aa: CATSRDRGEETQYF

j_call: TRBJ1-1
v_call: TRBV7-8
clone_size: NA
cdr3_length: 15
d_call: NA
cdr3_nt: TGTGCCAGCAAAGAGGGCGGAAGGAGAGGGACTGAAGCTTTCTTT
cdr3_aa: CASKEGGRRGTEAFF

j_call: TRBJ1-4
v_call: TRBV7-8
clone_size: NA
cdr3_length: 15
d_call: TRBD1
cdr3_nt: TGTGCCAGCAGCTTAGACAGGGGGCAGAGTGAAAAACTGTTTTTT
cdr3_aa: CASSLDRGQSEKLFF

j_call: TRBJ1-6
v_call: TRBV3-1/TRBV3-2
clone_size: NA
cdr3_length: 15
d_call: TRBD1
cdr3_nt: TGTGCCAGCAGCCAAATAGGACAGGGTAACTCACCCCTCCACTTT
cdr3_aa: CASSQIGQGNSPLHF

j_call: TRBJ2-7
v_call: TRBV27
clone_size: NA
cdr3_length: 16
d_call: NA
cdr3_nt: TGTGCCAGCAGTTTATCGTTGGGGTCAGGGAGGTACGAGCAGTACTTC
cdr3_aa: CASSLSLGSGRYEQYF

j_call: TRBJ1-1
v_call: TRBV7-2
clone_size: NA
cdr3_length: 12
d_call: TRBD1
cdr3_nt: TGTGCCAGCAGCTTGACAGGGACTGAAGCTTTCTTT
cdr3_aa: CASSLTGTEAFF

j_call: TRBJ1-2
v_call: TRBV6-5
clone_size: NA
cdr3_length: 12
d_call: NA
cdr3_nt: TGTGCCAGCAGCCCGGGAAACTATGGCTACACCTTC
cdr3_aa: CASSPGNYGYTF